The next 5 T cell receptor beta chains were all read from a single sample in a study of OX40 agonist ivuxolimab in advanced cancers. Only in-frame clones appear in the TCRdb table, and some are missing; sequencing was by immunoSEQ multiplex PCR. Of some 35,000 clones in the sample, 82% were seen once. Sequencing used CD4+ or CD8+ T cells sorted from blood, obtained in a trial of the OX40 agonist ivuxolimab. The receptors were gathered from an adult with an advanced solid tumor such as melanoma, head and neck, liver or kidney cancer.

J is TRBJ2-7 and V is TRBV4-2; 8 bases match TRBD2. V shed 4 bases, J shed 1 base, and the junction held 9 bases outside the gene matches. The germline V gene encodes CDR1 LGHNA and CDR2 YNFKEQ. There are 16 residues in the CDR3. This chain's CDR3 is CASSPRGAGVSYEQYF. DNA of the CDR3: TGTGCCAGCAGCCCCCGGGGAGCGGGAGTATCCTACGAGCAGTACTTC.

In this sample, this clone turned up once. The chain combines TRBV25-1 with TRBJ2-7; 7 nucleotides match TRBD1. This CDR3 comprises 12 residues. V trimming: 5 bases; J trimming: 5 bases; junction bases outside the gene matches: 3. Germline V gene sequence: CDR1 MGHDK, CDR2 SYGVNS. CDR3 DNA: TGTGCCAGCAGTAGAGGGGGCGACGAGCAGTACTTC. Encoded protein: CASSRGGDEQYF.

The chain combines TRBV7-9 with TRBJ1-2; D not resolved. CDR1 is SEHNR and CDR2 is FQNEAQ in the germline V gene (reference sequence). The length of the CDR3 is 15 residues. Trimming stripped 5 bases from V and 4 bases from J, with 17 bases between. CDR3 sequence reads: CASSPGLDPRYGYTF. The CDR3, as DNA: TGTGCCAGCAGCCCTGGGCTGGACCCCCGCTATGGCTACACCTTC.

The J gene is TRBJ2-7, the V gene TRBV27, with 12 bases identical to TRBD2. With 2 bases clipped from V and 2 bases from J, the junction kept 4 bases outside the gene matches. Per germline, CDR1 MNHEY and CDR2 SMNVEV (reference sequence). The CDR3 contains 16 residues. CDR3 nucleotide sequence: TGTGCCAGCAGTTTAGTTAGGACTAGCGGGACCTACGAGCAGTACTTC. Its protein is CASSLVRTSGTYEQYF.

The CDR3 reads CASSLSFGGRVVMNTEAFF. In nucleotides, the CDR3 is TGTGCCAGCAGCTTGTCTTTTGGGGGGAGGGTGGTCATGAACACTGAAGCTTTCTTT. V usage is TRBV7-6 and J usage is TRBJ1-1; possibly TRBD1 for D (5 bases). V lost 3 bases, J lost 0 bases, and 23 bases lay in between. Germline V gene sequence: CDR1 SGHVS, CDR2 FNYEAQ. This CDR3 region has 19 residues.